Listed here are 21 T cell receptor beta chains from one sample, sequenced in a study of regulatory T cells in long-lasting Graves disease. To make TCR beta libraries, researchers used iRepertoire HTBI primers and Arm-PCR of CDR3 regions. TCRdb fed the multiplex PCR reads into MiXCR, producing one record per CDR3 protein. The sample contains 700,000 or so distinct CDR3 sequences, 30% of which appear only once. As to time point: persistent/refractory GD, antithyroid drugs over 5 years with positive TRAb. From RNA extracted from PBMCs, the TCR library was made. The source material was peripheral blood mononuclear cells (PBMCs), sampled when the disease was refractory, from a patient treated with antithyroid drugs. The receptors originated from a female donor with Graves disease.

Only a few counts were recorded for this clonotype. V and J are TRBV12-3 or TRBV12-4 and TRBJ2-7; D is undetermined. V was shortened by 3 bases and J by 3 bases, with 9 bases between the two germline ends. The CDR3 contains 13 residues. Here the CDR3 DNA reads TGTGCCAGCAGTTTGAACTTTAACTACGAGCAGTACTTC. Its translation is CASSLNFNYEQYF.

V is TRBV6-1 and J is TRBJ2-2; TRBD2 aligns across 9 bases. The CDR3 covers 19 residues. Germline lookup yields CDR1 MNHNS and CDR2 SASEGT. V shed 7 bases, J shed 4 bases, and the junction held 19 bases outside the gene matches. The CDR3 DNA reads TGTGCCAGCACATGGGGGGGGGTAGCGGGAGAAGCTATCACCGGGGAGCTGTTTTTT. Translation: CASTWGGVAGEAITGELFF.

A remark on this clonotype: Since a much larger clone is just one base distant, this may be a read error. The chain employs TRBV12-3 or TRBV12-4 and TRBJ1-1; D unclear. The CDR3 length is 13 residues. The CDR3 DNA sequence: TGTGCCAGCAGTTTGGTGGGTGCCTTTGGAGCTCTCTTT. This encodes CASSLVGAFGALF.

This clonotype was seen a few times. This chain connects TRBV5-1 to TRBJ2-5; either TRBD1 or TRBD2 may supply D (5 bases each). The CDR3 covers 13 residues. Germline-derived CDR1 and CDR2 are SGHRS and YFSETQ. The V end lost 4 bases, the J end lost 3 bases, and 10 bases lay between the germline ends. The CDR3 spells CASSPGTKETQYF. CDR3 in DNA: TGCGCCAGCAGCCCGGGGACCAAAGAGACCCAGTACTTC. The entire variable domain, with the rest obtained from reference TRBV5-1 and TRBJ2-5, is as follows: KAGVTQTPRYLIKTRGQQVTLSCSPISGHRSVSWYQQTPGQGLQFLFEYFSETQRNKGNFPGRFSGRQFSNSRSEMNVSTLELGDSALYLCASSPGTKETQYFGPGTRLLVL.

This clonotype has a count of ten or more. V gene TRBV29-1 combines with J gene TRBJ1-5, with D maybe TRBD1 (6 bases). Germline V gene sequence: CDR1 SQVTM, CDR2 ANQGSEA. Trimming took 7 bases from V and 2 from J, leaving 15 bases between them. The CDR3 has 14 residues. CDR3 DNA: TGCAGCGGCCGGGGCAGACAGGGCAATCAGCCCCAGCATTTT. It encodes CSGRGRQGNQPQHF.

This clonotype was seen a few times. This sequence joins TRBV11-2 and TRBJ2-1, with 11 bases lining up with TRBD2. Germline assignment: CDR1 SGHAT and CDR2 FQNNGV. The CDR3 is 15 amino acids. V lost 1 base to trimming and J lost 8 bases; unmatched junction nucleotides: 4. As DNA, the CDR3 is TGTGCCAGCAGCTTAGGTAGCGGGAGGGGAGATGAGCAGTTCTTC. The encoded protein is CASSLGSGRGDEQFF.

This clonotype appeared a few times. The V call is TRBV5-6, the J call TRBJ1-1; the D gene is possibly TRBD1 (6 bases). V was shortened by 4 bases and J by 3 bases, with 22 bases between the two germline ends. The germline gives CDR1 SGHDT, CDR2 YYEEEE. This CDR3 has 17 amino acids. The CDR3 sequence is CASSPTGGAEKDTEAFF. CDR3 bases: TGTGCCAGCAGCCCGACGGGGGGGGCCGAAAAGGACACTGAAGCTTTCTTT.

The rearrangement links TRBV9 to TRBJ1-1; D is perhaps TRBD1 (5 bases). The ends were cut back, 1 base at V and 11 bases at J, with 12 bases in the middle. The CDR3 length is 12 residues. CDR1 is SGDLS, CDR2 YYNGEE, per germline. Here the CDR3 reads CASSVSGEVAFF. For the CDR3, the DNA is TGTGCCAGCAGCGTATCGGGGGAAGTGGCTTTCTTT.

The V call is TRBV5-1, the J call TRBJ1-1; D is possibly TRBD1 (5 bases). Trimming removed 5 bases at V and 7 bases at J, with 12 bases between. This CDR3 contains 12 residues. Germline V lookup: CDR1 SGHRS, CDR2 YFSETQ. CDR3 DNA: TGCGCCAGCAGAGAGGGGATCGGTGAAGCTTTCTTT. This sequence encodes CASREGIGEAFF.

This clonotype was detected only a few times. CDR3: CASTGTSGYNEQFF. The DNA for the CDR3 is TGTGCCAGCACCGGGACTAGCGGTTACAATGAGCAGTTCTTC. V and J are TRBV2 and TRBJ2-1, with 11 bases that match TRBD2. The trim removed 7 bases at V and 4 bases at J, leaving 3 bases unmatched. CDR1 SNHLY and CDR2 FYNNEI come from the germline V gene. This CDR3 region has 14 residues.

This clonotype came up a few times. V is TRBV7-3 and J is TRBJ1-4; D is uncertain. Germline V CDR1 and CDR2: SGHTA, FQGTGA. The CDR3 runs 14 residues. V was shortened by 5 bases and J by 7 bases, with 14 bases between the two germline ends. The chain's CDR3 is CASSVGRVGEKLFF. The DNA for the CDR3 is TGTGCCAGCAGCGTAGGAAGGGTTGGTGAAAAACTGTTTTTT.

This clonotype came up a few times. J is TRBJ1-5 and V is TRBV30, with TRBD1 identical over 11 bases. V lost 2 bases and J lost 7; bases outside the gene matches: 7. The germline V gene encodes CDR1 GTSNPN and CDR2 SVGIG (reference sequence). This CDR3 spans 15 amino acids. The CDR3 reads CAWSHRTGGMQPQHF. The DNA of the CDR3 is TGTGCCTGGAGTCACAGGACAGGGGGCATGCAGCCCCAGCATTTT.

The chain couples TRBV5-1 to TRBJ1-5, with D perhaps matching TRBD1 (5 bases). CDR3 length: 15 residues. CDR1 and CDR2 (germline): SGHRS, YFSETQ. The V end lost 0 bases, the J end lost 3 bases, and 10 bases lay between the germline ends. The CDR3 nucleotides read TGCGCCAGCAGCTTGGGCGGGGGGGACAATCAGCCCCAGCATTTT. It codes for CASSLGGGDNQPQHF.

The genes are TRBV28 and TRBJ2-1, with 10 bases lining up with TRBD2. Losses at the gene ends were 8 bases for V and 5 bases for J; bases not matched to a gene: 6. Per germline, CDR1 MDHEN and CDR2 SYDVKM. This CDR3 has 14 residues. The CDR3 protein is CASGGLAQNNEQFF. In nucleotides, the CDR3 is TGTGCCAGCGGGGGACTAGCGCAAAACAATGAGCAGTTCTTC.

This clonotype was counted only a few times. The chain combines TRBV11-2 with TRBJ1-2; D unresolved. V shed 6 bases and J shed 0 bases, with 14 bases lying between them. The germline gives CDR1 SGHAT, CDR2 FQNNGV. The CDR3 has 15 residues. In DNA, the CDR3 is TGTGCCAGCAGGGATTACAGAGGATCTAACTATGGCTACACCTTC. Residues: CASRDYRGSNYGYTF.

This clonotype was detected a few times. This chain joins TRBV19 and TRBJ1-5; D possibly corresponds to TRBD1 (5 bases). This CDR3 comprises 15 residues. CDR1 LNHDA and CDR2 SQIVND come from the germline V gene (reference sequence). Deletions cut 9 bases from V and 7 bases from J, with 22 bases between. Here the CDR3 DNA reads TGTGCCAGCCAGGAGCCATGGGGGGTGGAACAGCCCCAGCATTTT. As protein: CASQEPWGVEQPQHF.

The chain links TRBV6-1 to TRBJ1-2; D gene unclear. Trimming stripped 6 bases from V and 7 bases from J, with 9 bases between. The germline V gene encodes CDR1 MNHNS and CDR2 SASEGT. The CDR3 has 11 residues. CDR3 bases: TGTGCCAGCAGACAGTTGGGTGGCTACACCTTC. It codes for CASRQLGGYTF.

This clonotype showed up just a few times. The V call is TRBV14, the J call TRBJ1-3; D is uncertain. CDR1 SGHDN and CDR2 FVKESK come from the germline V gene. The germline V and J ends were trimmed by 3 bases and 0 bases, with 18 bases remaining between them. This CDR3 has 18 residues. The CDR3 coding sequence is TGTGCCAGCAGCCACTTACGAGCACATTGGATCTCTGGAAACACCATATATTTT. Protein sequence: CASSHLRAHWISGNTIYF.

This clonotype has only a few counts. The chain uses TRBV6-1 and TRBJ2-5; no reliable D call. V was clipped by 4 bases and J by 1 base, with 10 bases between them. CDR1 and CDR2 from the germline V gene are MNHNS and SASEGT. CDR3 size: 14 residues. The CDR3 coding sequence is TGTGCCAGCAGTGCCGAGTGGATCCAAGAGACCCAGTACTTC. Its protein product is CASSAEWIQETQYF.

This clonotype was counted a few times. This chain joins TRBV6-1 and TRBJ2-7, with D uncertain. CDR3 length equals 14 residues. V was cut by 6 bases and J by 3 bases, with 15 bases left in between. CDR1 MNHNS and CDR2 SASEGT come from the germline V gene. The CDR3 DNA reads as TGTGCCAGCAGCCTATTGGGATCTCACTACGAGCAGTACTTC. Its translation is CASSLLGSHYEQYF.

Ten or more counts support this clonotype. The chain couples TRBV12-5 to TRBJ1-2; D ambiguous. The V and J ends lost 5 bases and 2 bases respectively, with 18 bases between them. Germline-derived CDR1 and CDR2 are LGHNT and FRNRAP. The CDR3 covers 16 residues. The CDR3 nucleotides are TGTGCTAGTGGTCCCCCGCGAGCTCCGCGGAACTATGGCTACACCTTC. Protein product: CASGPPRAPRNYGYTF.